The T cell receptor beta chain described here comes from a study of cytotoxic CD8 clonotypes in ibrutinib-treated CLL. Study summary: Response material was collected after a median 12 months of treatment, range 6 to 36. When averaged across all of the samples, the counts came to a few hundred thousand productive templates and 90,000 to 95,000 productive rearrangements.

Study-level findings and limits: A rise in clonality was seen at ibrutinib response, and a fall back toward baseline was seen at progression.

From germline, CDR1 is SGDLS and CDR2 YYNGEE. The CDR3 contains 15 residues. Trimming left V 1 base short and J 4 bases short, with 14 bases between. Investigators sought sequencing depths of between 1 in 200,000 and 1 in 1 million T cells. TCRdb keeps only in-frame clones here, not all; method: immunoSEQ multiplex PCR. The profile shows approximately 130,000 clones, approximately 80% of them singletons. On this clone itself: Its antigen is currently unknown.

The TCR originated in a human donor with chronic lymphocytic leukemia. Sequences were derived from PBMCs, sampled after 24 months of ibrutinib treatment. The chain links TRBV9 to TRBJ1-1; D unresolved. DNA for the CDR3: TGTGCCAGCAGCGTAATTTCCCGGTTTGGCACTGAAGCTTTCTTT. Translated, it gives CASSVISRFGTEAFF.